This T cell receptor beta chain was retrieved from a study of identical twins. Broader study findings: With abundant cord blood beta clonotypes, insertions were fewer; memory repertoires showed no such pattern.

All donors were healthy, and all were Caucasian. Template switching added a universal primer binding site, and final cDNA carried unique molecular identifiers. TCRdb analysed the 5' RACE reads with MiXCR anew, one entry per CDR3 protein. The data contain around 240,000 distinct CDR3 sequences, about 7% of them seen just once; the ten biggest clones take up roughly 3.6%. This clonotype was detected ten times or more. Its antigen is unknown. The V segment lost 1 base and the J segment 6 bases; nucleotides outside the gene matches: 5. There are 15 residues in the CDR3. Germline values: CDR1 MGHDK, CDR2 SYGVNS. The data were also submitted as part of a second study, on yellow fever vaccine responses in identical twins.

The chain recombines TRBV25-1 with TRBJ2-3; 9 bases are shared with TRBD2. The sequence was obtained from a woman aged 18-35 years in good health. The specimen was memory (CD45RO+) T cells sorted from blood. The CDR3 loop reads CASSEWAGGVDTQYF. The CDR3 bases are TGTGCCAGCAGTGAATGGGCGGGAGGGGTGGATACGCAGTATTTT.